This TCR beta chain was identified in a study of response to subunit inactivated influenza vaccine. Overall study findings and caveats: There was a suggestion from the authors that each seasonal influenza vaccination recruits few new T cells.

Germline CDR1 reads MGHRA; CDR2 reads YSYEKL. The V end lost 4 bases, the J end lost 10 bases, and 10 bases lay between the germline ends. CDR3 size: 12 residues. TCRdb re-called the RT-PCR reads through MiXCR, storing one row per CDR3 protein. The sample holds a few hundred thousand distinct CDR3 sequences, 20% to 25% seen once. Details on this clonotype: Its matching antigen is unknown.

This sample comprised PBMCs from blood, obtained about 20 months after vaccination. The source of this sequence is a man between 45 and 75 years old who received an inactivated influenza vaccine. The chain recombines TRBV4-1 with TRBJ1-4; D is undetermined. In DNA form, the CDR3 reads TGCGCCAGCAGCCCCGTCTACGGAAAACTGTTTTTT. Translated: CASSPVYGKLFF.